This T cell receptor beta chain was profiled in a study of blood T cell repertoires in COVID-19. In the study overall: Samples came from the United States, Italy and Spain, spanning acute and convalescent COVID-19. T cells, B-cell-depleted T cells, or PBMCs supplied cDNA or gDNA.

Authors' processing steps: It was from reference gene primer amplification that nucleated cell counts were estimated. Only in-frame clones appear in the TCRdb table, and some are missing; sequencing was by immunoSEQ multiplex PCR. The DNA was the basis for D and trimming; V, J and clone size are from that table. Found here are just under 40,000 clones, 85% of them singletons; the top ten hold roughly 9.7%. Germline V gene data show CDR1 as ENHRY and CDR2 as SYGVKD. Trimming took off 2 bases at V and 8 bases at J, with 15 bases between the two ends. The CDR3 extends over 14 amino acids. The chain recombines TRBV10-3 with TRBJ1-2, with TRBD1 as a possible D gene (6 bases). This sequence was found in a human donor in a cohort sampled during active COVID-19. Sequenced: peripheral blood. The CDR3 region is CAISETRQVGGYTF. The CDR3 nucleotides are TGTGCCATCAGTGAGACGCGACAGGTCGGCGGCTACACCTTC.